This T cell receptor (beta chain) derives from a study of CD8 T cells in ankylosing spondylitis. Study results and caveats: Existing reports had already noted some motif variants in reactive arthritis synovial fluid and blood. Researchers reportedly found disease-linked clones significantly enriched in matched ankylosing spondylitis synovial fluid.

TCRdb ran MiXCR on the 5' RACE reads and lists one entry per CDR3 protein. This sample yields 45,000 to 65,000 distinct CDR3 sequences, of which 7.4% are seen a single time; roughly 8% belongs to the top ten. The table lists this clonotype with many counts. Its specificity is unknown. The CDR3 loop spans 14 amino acids. V was clipped by 2 bases and J by 8 bases, with 12 bases between them. Germline V gene sequence: CDR1 SGHAT, CDR2 FQNNGV. The chain employs TRBV11-2 and TRBJ1-4, with D perhaps TRBD1 (6 bases). This TCR came from a female donor with ankylosing spondylitis or in good health (not recorded which). The sample taken for sequencing was blood, either unsorted or a sorted T cell fraction (not recorded which). CDR3 protein: CASSLNRAAEKLFF. CDR3 nucleotides: TGTGCCAGCAGCTTAAACAGGGCTGCCGAAAAACTGTTTTTT.